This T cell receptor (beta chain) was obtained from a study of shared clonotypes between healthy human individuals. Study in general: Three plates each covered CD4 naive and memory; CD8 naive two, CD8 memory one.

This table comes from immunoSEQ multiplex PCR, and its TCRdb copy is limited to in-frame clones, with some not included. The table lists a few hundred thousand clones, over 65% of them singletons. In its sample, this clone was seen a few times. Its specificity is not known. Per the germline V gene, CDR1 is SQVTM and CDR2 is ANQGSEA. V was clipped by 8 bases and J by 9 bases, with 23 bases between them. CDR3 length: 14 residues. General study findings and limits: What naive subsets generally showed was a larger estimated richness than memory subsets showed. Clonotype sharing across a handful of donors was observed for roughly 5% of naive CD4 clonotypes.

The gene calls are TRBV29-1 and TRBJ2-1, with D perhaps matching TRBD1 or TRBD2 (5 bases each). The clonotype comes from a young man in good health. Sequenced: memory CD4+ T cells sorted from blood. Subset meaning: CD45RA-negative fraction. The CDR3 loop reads CSTQGAVGIREQFF. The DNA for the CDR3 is TGCAGCACCCAGGGAGCTGTGGGCATTCGTGAGCAGTTCTTC.